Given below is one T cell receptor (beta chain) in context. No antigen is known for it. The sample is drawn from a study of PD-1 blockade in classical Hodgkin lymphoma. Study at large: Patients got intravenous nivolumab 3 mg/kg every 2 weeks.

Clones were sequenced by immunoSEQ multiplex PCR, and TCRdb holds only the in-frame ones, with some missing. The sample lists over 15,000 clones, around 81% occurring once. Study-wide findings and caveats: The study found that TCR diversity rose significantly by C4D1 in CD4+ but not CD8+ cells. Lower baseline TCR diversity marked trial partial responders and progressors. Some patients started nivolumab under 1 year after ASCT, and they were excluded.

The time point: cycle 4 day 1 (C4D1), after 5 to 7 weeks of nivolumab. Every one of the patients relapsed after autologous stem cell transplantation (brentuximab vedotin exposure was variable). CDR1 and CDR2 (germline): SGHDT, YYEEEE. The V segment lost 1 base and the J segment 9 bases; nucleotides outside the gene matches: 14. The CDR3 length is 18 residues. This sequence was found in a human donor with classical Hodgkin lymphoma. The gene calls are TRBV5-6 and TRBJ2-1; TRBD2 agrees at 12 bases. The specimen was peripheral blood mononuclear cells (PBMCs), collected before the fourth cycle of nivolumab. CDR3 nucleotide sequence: TGTGCCAGCAGCTTGTCACTAGCGGGAGGCCCGTTATGGGTTGAGCAGTTCTTC. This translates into CASSLSLAGGPLWVEQFF. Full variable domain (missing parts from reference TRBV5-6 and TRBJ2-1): DAGVTQSPTHLIKTRGQQVTLRCSPKSGHDTVSWYQQALGQGPQFIFQYYEEEERQRGNFPDRFSGHQFPNYSSELNVNALLLGDSALYLCASSLSLAGGPLWVEQFFGPGTRLTVL.